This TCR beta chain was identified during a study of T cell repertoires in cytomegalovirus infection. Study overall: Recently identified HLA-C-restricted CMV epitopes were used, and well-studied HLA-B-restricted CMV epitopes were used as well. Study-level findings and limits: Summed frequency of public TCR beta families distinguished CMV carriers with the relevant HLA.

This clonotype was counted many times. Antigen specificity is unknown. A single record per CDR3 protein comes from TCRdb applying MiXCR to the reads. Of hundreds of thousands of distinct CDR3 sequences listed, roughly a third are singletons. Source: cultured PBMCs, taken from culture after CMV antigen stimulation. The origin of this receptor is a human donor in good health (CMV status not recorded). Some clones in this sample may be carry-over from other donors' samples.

The CDR3 loop reads CASSLDHRGLGTEAFF. As DNA, the CDR3 is TGTGCCAGCAGCTTAGACCACAGGGGGCTGGGAACTGAAGCTTTCTTT. The chain carries TRBV7-2 and TRBJ1-1, with 9 positions matching TRBD1. The junction had 8 bases not matched to a gene; V was cut back by 1 base and J by 5 bases. The germline gives CDR1 SGHTA, CDR2 FQGNSA. CDR3 length: 16 amino acids.